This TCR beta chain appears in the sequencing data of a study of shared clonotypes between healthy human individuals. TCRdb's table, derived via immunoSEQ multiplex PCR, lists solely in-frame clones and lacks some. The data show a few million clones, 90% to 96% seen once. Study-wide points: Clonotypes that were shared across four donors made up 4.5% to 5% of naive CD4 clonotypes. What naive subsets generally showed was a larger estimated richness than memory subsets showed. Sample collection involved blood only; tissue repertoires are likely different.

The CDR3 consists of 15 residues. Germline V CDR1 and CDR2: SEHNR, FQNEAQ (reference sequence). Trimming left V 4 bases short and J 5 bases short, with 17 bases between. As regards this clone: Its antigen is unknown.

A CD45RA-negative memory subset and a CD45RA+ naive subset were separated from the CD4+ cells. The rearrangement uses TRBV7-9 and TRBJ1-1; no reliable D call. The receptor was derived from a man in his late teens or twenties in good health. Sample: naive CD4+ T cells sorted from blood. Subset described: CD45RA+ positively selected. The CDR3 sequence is CASSSNLRTGTEAFF. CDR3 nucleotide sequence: TGTGCCAGCAGCTCCAATTTAAGGACCGGGACTGAAGCTTTCTTT.